The 10 T cell receptor beta chains in this list originate from one sample, sequenced in a study of T cell changes during pregnancy in multiple sclerosis. Produced via immunoSEQ multiplex PCR; TCRdb's table is partial and in-frame only. Of about 61,000 clones in the sample, 93% were seen once. This specimen was CD8+ T cells from peripheral blood mononuclear cells, taken in the third trimester of pregnancy. The receptors were sampled from a female donor with multiple sclerosis, enrolled in a pregnancy study.

The chain links TRBV7-9 to TRBJ2-4; D ambiguous. From germline, CDR1 is SEHNR and CDR2 FQNEAQ (reference sequence). The CDR3 spans 16 residues. Trimming removed 1 base from V and 0 bases from J, with 10 bases in between. The CDR3 spells CASSLGTELAKNIQYF. The CDR3 DNA is TGTGCCAGCAGCTTAGGTACAGAACTAGCCAAAAACATTCAGTACTTC.

The V call is TRBV28, the J call TRBJ2-3; D might be TRBD2 (5 bases). V lost 7 bases and J lost 3, with 17 bases in between. This CDR3 has 15 residues. Per germline, CDR1 MDHEN and CDR2 SYDVKM. The CDR3 spells CASTETRGQTDTQYF. As DNA, the CDR3 is TGTGCCAGCACCGAAACAAGAGGGCAGACAGATACGCAGTATTTT.

The chain has TRBV27 and TRBJ2-5; D possibly corresponds to TRBD2 (5 bases). CDR1 and CDR2 from the germline V gene are MNHEY and SMNVEV (reference sequence). CDR3 size: 14 residues. V dropped 2 bases and J dropped 4 bases, with 11 bases sitting between them. The CDR3 coding sequence is TGTGCCAGCAGTTTACGTCTAGGAGGAGAGACCCAGTACTTC. The encoded protein is CASSLRLGGETQYF.

The V and J genes are TRBV6-1 and TRBJ2-1; D is unclear. Germline assignment: CDR1 MNHNS and CDR2 SASEGT. V was trimmed by 4 bases and J by 0 bases, leaving 7 bases between them. This CDR3 spans 14 amino acids. This chain's CDR3 is CASSAWSSYNEQFF. In nucleotides, the CDR3 is TGTGCCAGCAGTGCATGGAGCTCCTACAATGAGCAGTTCTTC.

V gene TRBV4-1 combines with J gene TRBJ1-2; 7 bases are a match to TRBD1. The CDR3 extends over 13 amino acids. The V and J ends lost 4 bases and 12 bases, in that order; junction bases with no gene match: 11. Germline CDR1 MGHRA, CDR2 YSYEKL. In DNA, the CDR3 is TGCGCCAGCAGCCCTTTATTCCGACAGGGAAACACCTTC. This codes for CASSPLFRQGNTF.

This sequence joins TRBV4-1 and TRBJ2-7, with TRBD1 matching 8 bases. Germline lookup yields CDR1 MGHRA and CDR2 YSYEKL. Unmatched junction bases numbered 9, after V lost 6 bases and J lost 2 bases. The CDR3 runs to 15 residues. Written as DNA, the CDR3 is TGCGCCAGCAGTCCAAGGACAGGGTCAACCTACGAGCAGTACTTC. Translation: CASSPRTGSTYEQYF.

The rearrangement joins TRBV27 to TRBJ2-7; D might be TRBD1 (6 bases). This CDR3 has 15 amino acids. Germline CDR1 reads MNHEY; CDR2 reads SMNVEV (reference sequence). Trimming shortened V by 5 bases and J by 5 bases, and 19 bases separated the two germline ends. The CDR3 protein is CASSARFDRFDEQYF. CDR3 DNA sequence: TGTGCCAGCAGTGCACGCTTCGACAGGTTTGACGAGCAGTACTTC.

The chain joins TRBV6-1 to TRBJ1-4; a possible D gene is TRBD1 (6 bases). This CDR3 contains 15 residues. CDR1 and CDR2 (germline): MNHNS, SASEGT. Between the trimmed V and J ends, which lost 2 bases and 12 bases, there was a span of 19 bases. CDR3 sequence (DNA): TGTGCCAGCAGTGAATGGGGGCTCCCGCCGGGTGAACTGTTTTTT. Translating it yields CASSEWGLPPGELFF.

This rearrangement joins TRBV27 to TRBJ2-1, with TRBD2 matching 9 bases. This CDR3 region has 15 residues. CDR1 is MNHEY, CDR2 SMNVEV, per germline (reference sequence). V was pared by 5 bases and J by 4 bases, with 6 bases of the junction left unmatched. CDR3 bases: TGTGCCAGCAGTCCCCGACTAGCGGTATACAATGAGCAGTTCTTC. This gives the protein CASSPRLAVYNEQFF.

The gene calls are TRBV27 and TRBJ2-7, with TRBD2 matching 14 bases. CDR3 length: 16 residues. The V gene end was trimmed by 4 bases and the J gene end by 3 bases; junction bases not matched to a gene: 5. In germline, CDR1 is MNHEY, CDR2 SMNVEV (reference sequence). CDR3 bases: TGTGCCAGCAGTTCCGGGACTAGCGGGAGTTTCTACGAGCAGTACTTC. This encodes CASSSGTSGSFYEQYF.